This note documents a single TCR beta chain sequence. Its antigen is unidentified. The data originate from a study of post-analysis software for immune sequencing data. Study context: Included among the disease courses, which were recorded for the cohort, were relapsing-remitting, secondary progressive and progressive-relapsing multiple sclerosis.

Points from the study as a whole: Strong same-batch co-clustering of samples appeared with F measure clustering. Normalized Chao1 diversity was significantly lower in multiple sclerosis patients than in controls. Relative to controls, patients had 5 or 6 TRBV segments at higher frequency, with TRBV5-6, TRBV5-1 and TRBV20-1 among these.

The library was made from cDNA and included unique molecular identifiers. MiXCR was run by TCRdb on the PCR reads, yielding one entry per CDR3 protein. Among fewer than 700,000 distinct CDR3 sequences listed, 44% were seen once. V gave up 0 bases and J gave up 6 bases, with 11 bases separating them. The CDR3 spans 15 residues. CDR1 and CDR2 from the germline V gene are LGHNA and YNFKEQ. This TCR derives from a girl aged 5 to 17 with multiple sclerosis. Sequenced sample: blood. This rearrangement joins TRBV4-2 to TRBJ1-4; a weak D match, TRBD1 (5 bases). CDR3 DNA sequence: TGTGCCAGCAGCCAAGAAGGGACGGGGGATGAAAAACTGTTTTTT. Translation: CASSQEGTGDEKLFF.